The 27 T cell receptor beta chains below come from one sample, sequenced in a study of shared T cell receptors in the human thymus. Measured with immunoSEQ multiplex PCR; TCRdb has only the in-frame clones, and not every one. The sample has about 380,000 clones, around 95% seen once. The sequencing sample was made of thymocytes. The receptor source for this set is a human donor.

The chain recombines TRBV7-9 with TRBJ2-4; 7 nucleotides match TRBD1. V gave up 5 bases and J gave up 9 bases; unmatched junction bases: 4. CDR3 length: 12 amino acids. In germline, CDR1 is SEHNR, CDR2 FQNEAQ (reference sequence). The CDR3 is CASSLRTGIQYF. The CDR3 region has the DNA TGTGCCAGCAGCCTAAGGACAGGCATTCAGTACTTC.

The genes are TRBV7-9 and TRBJ2-1; TRBD2 matches 11 bases. Unmatched junction bases numbered 5, after V lost 1 base and J lost 12 bases. The V gene's germline CDR1 is SEHNR and CDR2 FQNEAQ (reference sequence). The CDR3 runs to 14 residues. The CDR3 here is CASSLVVAGGGQFF. The CDR3 region has the DNA TGTGCCAGCAGCTTAGTAGTAGCGGGAGGGGGGCAGTTCTTC.

The chain carries TRBV11-2 and TRBJ1-1; 10 bases map to TRBD1. The CDR3 length is 16 residues. CDR1 and CDR2 (germline): SGHAT, FQNNGV. V lost 5 bases, J lost 3 bases, and 9 bases stayed unmatched. The CDR3 sequence: CASSPSDRGRYTEAFF. CDR3 nucleotide sequence: TGTGCCAGCAGCCCCTCGGACAGGGGGAGATACACTGAAGCTTTCTTT.

V gene TRBV28 combines with J gene TRBJ2-7, with 7 bases that match TRBD2. Germline lookup yields CDR1 MDHEN and CDR2 SYDVKM. V dropped 7 bases and J dropped 7; count of bases not matched to a gene: 16. This CDR3 contains 15 residues. This CDR3 is CASTYPQAGAQEQYF. CDR3 in DNA: TGTGCCAGCACCTATCCCCAGGCGGGAGCTCAAGAGCAGTACTTC.

This chain links TRBV7-9 with TRBJ1-3; unclear D gene. CDR3 size: 16 residues. In germline, CDR1 is SEHNR, CDR2 FQNEAQ (reference sequence). Between the trimmed V and J ends, which lost 2 bases and 2 bases, there was a span of 13 bases. The CDR3 region is CASSLRKWKTGNTIYF. The CDR3 nucleotides are TGTGCCAGCAGCTTACGTAAATGGAAAACTGGAAACACCATATATTTT.

This chain uses TRBV28 with TRBJ2-2; the match to TRBD1 covers 8 bases. Germline values: CDR1 MDHEN, CDR2 SYDVKM. V was pared by 2 bases and J by 2 bases, with 10 bases of the junction left unmatched. The CDR3 is made up of 18 amino acids. In DNA form, the CDR3 reads TGTGCCAGCAGTTTACCCGACAGGGGCCCTTTTAACACCGGGGAGCTGTTTTTT. Translation: CASSLPDRGPFNTGELFF.

The genes are TRBV28 and TRBJ1-2; D perhaps matches TRBD1 (6 bases). Germline V gives CDR1 MDHEN, CDR2 SYDVKM. This CDR3 has 13 amino acids. Between the trimmed V and J ends, which lost 7 bases and 3 bases, there was a span of 12 bases. The CDR3 loop is CASIRTEDYGYTF. The CDR3 DNA follows: TGTGCCAGCATTAGGACAGAAGACTATGGCTACACCTTC.

This chain uses TRBV7-4 with TRBJ2-1, with 8 bases fitting TRBD2. J lost 10 bases, V lost 3 bases, and 11 bases had no gene match. Germline V CDR1 and CDR2: SGHVT, SQSDAQ. The CDR3 totals 15 residues. CDR3 in amino acids: CASSFSGIRSQEQFF. CDR3 nucleotide sequence: TGTGCCAGCAGCTTTAGCGGGATCCGGTCCCAGGAGCAGTTCTTC.

V gene TRBV30 combines with J gene TRBJ2-1; D tentatively fits TRBD1 or TRBD2 (5 bases each). Trimming removed 3 bases at V and 8 bases at J, with 23 bases between. This CDR3 is 16 amino acids long. Germline CDR1 is GTSNPN and CDR2 is SVGIG (reference sequence). CDR3 in amino acids: CAWRTLPGPKWHEQFF. The DNA of the CDR3 is TGTGCCTGGAGGACTTTACCGGGACCAAAGTGGCATGAGCAGTTCTTC.

The chain recombines TRBV29-1 with TRBJ2-5; TRBD2 matches at 7 bases. The CDR3 contains 17 residues. The trim removed 5 bases at V and 5 bases at J, leaving 20 bases unmatched. The germline V gene has CDR1 SQVTM and CDR2 ANQGSEA. CDR3: CSVYLAATATEGETQYF. CDR3 sequence (DNA): TGCAGCGTTTACCTAGCGGCAACCGCTACGGAGGGGGAGACCCAGTACTTC.

The chain links TRBV7-8 to TRBJ1-2, with D perhaps matching TRBD1 (6 bases). CDR1 is SGHVS and CDR2 is FQNEAQ in the germline V gene. Trimming pared 5 bases from V and 4 bases from J, leaving 17 bases between. This CDR3 has 15 residues. CDR3 residues: CASSPANREPYGYTF. Here the CDR3 DNA reads TGTGCCAGCAGCCCCGCGAACAGGGAACCCTATGGCTACACCTTC.

The chain couples TRBV29-1 to TRBJ2-3; no reliable D call. Germline lookup yields CDR1 SQVTM and CDR2 ANQGSEA. This CDR3 has 13 residues. V lost 3 bases, J lost 0 bases, and 7 bases lay in between. The CDR3 loop is CSVEVPSTDTQYF. CDR3 DNA: TGCAGCGTTGAGGTACCGAGCACAGATACGCAGTATTTT.

The chain carries TRBV28 and TRBJ2-1; 8 bases fit TRBD2. The CDR3 loop spans 19 amino acids. The J segment lost 5 bases and the V segment lost 0 bases, leaving 15 bases of the junction unmatched. CDR1 and CDR2 from the germline V gene are MDHEN and SYDVKM. CDR3 DNA: TGTGCCAGCAGTTTATGGTGGACTAGCAAATTGGCTTATAACAATGAGCAGTTCTTC. As protein: CASSLWWTSKLAYNNEQFF.

The chain couples TRBV11-2 to TRBJ2-5, with 7 positions matching TRBD1. Germline V gene data show CDR1 as SGHAT and CDR2 as FQNNGV. This CDR3 has 16 amino acids. V shed 0 bases, J shed 5 bases, and the junction held 9 bases outside the gene matches. The CDR3 here is CASSLDQRTGVETQYF. The CDR3 DNA sequence: TGTGCCAGCAGCTTAGATCAGAGAACAGGGGTCGAGACCCAGTACTTC.

This chain connects TRBV7-9 to TRBJ2-6, with 7 bases aligning to TRBD2. Losses at the gene ends were 8 bases for V and 4 bases for J; bases not matched to a gene: 11. Germline V gene sequence: CDR1 SEHNR, CDR2 FQNEAQ (reference sequence). The CDR3 loop spans 16 amino acids. The CDR3 DNA follows: TGTGCCAGCTCGGGGCGGGAGTACGGAGGGGCCAACGTCCTGACTTTC. It specifies CASSGREYGGANVLTF.

V is TRBV10-1 and J is TRBJ1-1; 7 nucleotides line up with TRBD1. The V gene end was trimmed by 0 bases and the J gene end by 0 bases; junction bases not matched to a gene: 7. This CDR3 is 17 amino acids long. CDR1 is WNHNN, CDR2 SYGVQD, per germline (reference sequence). The CDR3 reads CASSESGGQYMNTEAFF. Written as DNA, the CDR3 is TGCGCCAGCAGTGAGTCAGGGGGCCAATATATGAACACTGAAGCTTTCTTT.

The genes are TRBV20-1 and TRBJ2-3; D gene ambiguous. Germline CDR1 reads DFQATT; CDR2 reads SNEGSKA (reference sequence). V was shortened by 6 bases and J by 6 bases, with 7 bases between the two germline ends. The CDR3 extends over 10 amino acids. CDR3 in DNA: TGCAGTGCCCTGCTGGATACGCAGTATTTT. Translation gives CSALLDTQYF.

CDR3 protein: CASSGTGIYNEQFF. The CDR3 region has the DNA TGTGCCAGCAGCGGGACAGGGATTTACAATGAGCAGTTCTTC. The chain couples TRBV7-9 to TRBJ2-1; 9 nucleotides match TRBD1. This CDR3 is built from 14 residues. The V segment lost 5 bases and the J segment 4 bases; nucleotides outside the gene matches: 3. CDR1 is SEHNR, CDR2 FQNEAQ, per germline (reference sequence).

This sequence joins TRBV19 and TRBJ2-5, with D possibly being TRBD2 (7 bases). The CDR3 covers 19 residues. Germline lookup yields CDR1 LNHDA and CDR2 SQIVND (reference sequence). The germline V and J ends were trimmed by 2 bases and 4 bases, with 26 bases remaining between them. The CDR3 loop reads CASSIRGAGKTLLAETQYF. In nucleotides, the CDR3 is TGTGCCAGTAGTATACGGGGGGCAGGGAAAACTCTTTTGGCAGAGACCCAGTACTTC.

The V and J genes are TRBV9 and TRBJ2-7, with D unresolved. The CDR3 extends over 12 amino acids. The germline CDR1 and CDR2 sequences are SGDLS and YYNGEE. Trimming took off 0 bases at V and 6 bases at J, with 7 bases between the two ends. The CDR3: CASSVGESEQYF. The CDR3 coding sequence is TGTGCCAGCAGCGTAGGTGAATCCGAGCAGTACTTC.

V gene TRBV11-2 combines with J gene TRBJ2-4; 7 nucleotides line up with TRBD2. With 5 bases clipped from V and 1 base from J, the junction kept 8 bases outside the gene matches. CDR3 length: 16 amino acids. CDR1 and CDR2 from the germline V gene are SGHAT and FQNNGV. The CDR3 bases are TGTGCCAGCAGCAAAGGGGAGGGCCGGGCCAAAAACATTCAGTACTTC. Protein sequence: CASSKGEGRAKNIQYF.

The rearrangement links TRBV21-1 to TRBJ2-7; the DNA was not used to check the table's D call, TRBD2. TRBV21-1 represents a pseudogene. CDR3 size: 18 residues. In DNA form, the CDR3 reads TGTGCCATTGTACAGGAGGGACTAGCGGGAGGACGCCTCTACGAGCAGTACTTC. It yields the protein CAIVQEGLAGGRLYEQYF.

J is TRBJ1-5 and V is TRBV7-4; D remains unclear. Germline assignment: CDR1 SGHVT and CDR2 SQSDAQ. The V and J ends lost 1 base and 0 bases respectively, with 25 bases between them. This CDR3 contains 21 residues. CDR3 in amino acids: CASSLEFLWAETLYSNQPQHF. CDR3 nucleotides: TGTGCCAGCAGCTTAGAATTTCTTTGGGCGGAGACCCTTTATAGCAATCAGCCCCAGCATTTT.

This clone was detected only once. The chain combines TRBV18 with TRBJ1-1, with D unresolved. This CDR3 spans 15 amino acids. The V end was cut by 0 bases, the J end by 0 bases, with 8 bases between. From germline, CDR1 is KGHSH and CDR2 LQKENI. As DNA, the CDR3 is TGTGCCAGCTCACCACCGGCTTACGTGAACACTGAAGCTTTCTTT. Protein product: CASSPPAYVNTEAFF. The full variable domain, its missing parts supplied by reference TRBV18 and TRBJ1-1, is NAGVMQNPRHLVRRRGQEARLRCSPMKGHSHVYWYRQLPEEGLKFMVYLQKENIIDESGMPKERFSAEFPKEGPSILRIQQVVRGDSAAYFCASSPPAYVNTEAFFGQGTRLTVV.

This chain links TRBV5-4 with TRBJ2-5; D gene unclear. CDR1 and CDR2 (germline): SGHNT, YYREEE (reference sequence). The CDR3 runs to 14 residues. The V end lost 4 bases, the J end lost 3 bases, and 13 bases lay between the germline ends. CDR3 sequence (DNA): TGTGCCAGCAGCCCCGGAGCCGGAAAAGAGACCCAGTACTTC. It translates to CASSPGAGKETQYF.

The gene calls are TRBV28 and TRBJ2-1; TRBD1 aligns across 7 bases. The V gene's germline CDR1 is MDHEN and CDR2 SYDVKM. The CDR3 has 18 amino acids. Germline trimming cut 2 bases from V and 3 bases from J; bases unmatched to any gene: 13. The CDR3 DNA reads as TGTGCCAGCAGTTTAAATTGGCTTAGAGGGGGCCTCTACAATGAGCAGTTCTTC. It specifies CASSLNWLRGGLYNEQFF.

This chain connects TRBV6-1 to TRBJ2-5, with 14 bases fitting TRBD2. V lost 6 bases and J lost 4; bases outside the gene matches: 4. The germline V gene has CDR1 MNHNS and CDR2 SASEGT. The CDR3 is 15 residues long. The CDR3 sequence: CASRGLAGEGETQYF. CDR3 bases: TGTGCCAGCAGGGGACTAGCGGGAGAAGGAGAGACCCAGTACTTC.